This entry features one T cell receptor beta chain sequence. Its specificity is not known. V dropped 5 bases and J dropped 6 bases, with 23 bases sitting between them. Germline CDR1 MNHNS, CDR2 SASEGT. CDR3 length: 17 residues. This specimen belongs to a study of vaccination and CD4 T cells after COVID-19. Background on the study: The convalescents included six males and four females, and among them two were Hispanic while seven were Caucasian. Convalescent patients gave post-COVID blood a median about 100 days post-diagnosis, range 35 to 161.

Treatment specified: roughly 10-day PBMC culture with coronavirus spike peptide pools or control peptides (ViraFEST assay). In the ViraFEST assay, peptide-pool expansion preceded TCR sequencing of expanded clonotypes. Each well received some 2.2 million PBMCs, cultured with 10 IU/ml IL-2 and about 10 ug/ml peptide pools. Oncomine TCR Beta short-read sequencing was applied to DNA from cultured CD4+ T cells. TCRdb fed the PCR reads into MiXCR, producing one record per CDR3 protein. The table has more than 9,000 distinct CDR3 sequences, roughly 25% seen once. The TCR was taken from a human donor who received a COVID-19 vaccine. Sample: CD4+ T cells from blood, cultured in vitro, taken before SARS-CoV-2 vaccination. This chain joins TRBV6-1 and TRBJ1-5; D remains unclear. CDR3 amino acids: CASSLSGRVMFGQPQHF. The CDR3 DNA reads as TGTGCCAGCAGTCTAAGTGGGAGGGTGATGTTTGGTCAGCCCCAGCATTTT.